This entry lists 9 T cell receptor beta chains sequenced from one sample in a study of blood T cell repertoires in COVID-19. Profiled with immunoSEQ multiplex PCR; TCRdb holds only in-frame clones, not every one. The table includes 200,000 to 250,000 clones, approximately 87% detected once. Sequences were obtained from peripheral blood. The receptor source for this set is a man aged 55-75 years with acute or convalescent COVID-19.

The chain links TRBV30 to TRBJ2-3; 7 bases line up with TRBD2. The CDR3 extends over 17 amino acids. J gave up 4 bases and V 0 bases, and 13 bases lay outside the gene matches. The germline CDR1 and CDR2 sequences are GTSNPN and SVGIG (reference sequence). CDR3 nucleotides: TGTGCCTGGAGTGTAGGCCGTTTTGGCGGGAGTGCAGATACGCAGTATTTT. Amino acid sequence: CAWSVGRFGGSADTQYF. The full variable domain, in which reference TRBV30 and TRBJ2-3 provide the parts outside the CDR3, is SQTIHQWPATLVQPVGSPLSLECTVEGTSNPNLYWYRQAAGRGLQLLFYSVGIGQISSEVPQNLSASRPQDRQFILSSKKLLLSDSGFYLCAWSVGRFGGSADTQYFGPGTRLTVL.

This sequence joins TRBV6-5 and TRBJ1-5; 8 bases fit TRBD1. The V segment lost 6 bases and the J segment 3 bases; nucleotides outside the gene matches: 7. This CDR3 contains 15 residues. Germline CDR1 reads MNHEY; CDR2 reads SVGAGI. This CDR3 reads CASRPTGDNNQPQHF. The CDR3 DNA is TGTGCCAGCAGGCCGACAGGGGATAACAATCAGCCCCAGCATTTT.

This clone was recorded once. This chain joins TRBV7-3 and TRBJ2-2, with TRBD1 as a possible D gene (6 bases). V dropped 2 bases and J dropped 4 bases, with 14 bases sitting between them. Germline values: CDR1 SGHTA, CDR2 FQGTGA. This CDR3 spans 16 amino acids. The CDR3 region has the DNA TGTGCCAGCAGCTTATTCAGGGGCCTAGGCACCGGGGAGCTGTTTTTT. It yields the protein CASSLFRGLGTGELFF.

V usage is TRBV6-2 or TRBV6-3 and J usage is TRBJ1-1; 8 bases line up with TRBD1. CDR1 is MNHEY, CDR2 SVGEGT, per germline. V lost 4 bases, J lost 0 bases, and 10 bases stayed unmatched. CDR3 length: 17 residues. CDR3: CASSSGGTRGLNTEAFF. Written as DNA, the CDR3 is TGTGCCAGCAGTTCAGGGGGCACTAGAGGTTTGAACACTGAAGCTTTCTTT.

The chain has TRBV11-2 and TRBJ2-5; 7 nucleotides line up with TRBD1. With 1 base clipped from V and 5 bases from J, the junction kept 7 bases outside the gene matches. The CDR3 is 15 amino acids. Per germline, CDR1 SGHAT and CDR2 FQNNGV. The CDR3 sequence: CASSLAHRGWETQYF. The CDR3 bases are TGTGCCAGCAGCTTAGCCCACAGGGGTTGGGAGACCCAGTACTTC.

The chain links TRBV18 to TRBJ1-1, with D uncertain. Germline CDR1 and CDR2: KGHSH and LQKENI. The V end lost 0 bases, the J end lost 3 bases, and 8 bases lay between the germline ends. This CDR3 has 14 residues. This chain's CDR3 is CASSPPVGDTEAFF. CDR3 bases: TGTGCCAGCTCACCACCTGTCGGGGACACTGAAGCTTTCTTT.

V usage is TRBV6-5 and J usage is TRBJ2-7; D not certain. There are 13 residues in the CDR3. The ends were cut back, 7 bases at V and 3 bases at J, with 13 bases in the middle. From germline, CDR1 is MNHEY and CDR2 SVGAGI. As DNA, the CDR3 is TGTGCCAGCAAATCGTACAGAGACTACGAGCAGTACTTC. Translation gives CASKSYRDYEQYF.

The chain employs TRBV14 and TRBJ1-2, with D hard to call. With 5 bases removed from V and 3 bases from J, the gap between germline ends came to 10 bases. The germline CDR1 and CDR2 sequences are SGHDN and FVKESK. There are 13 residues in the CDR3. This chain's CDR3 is CASSFRRDYGYTF. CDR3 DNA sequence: TGTGCCAGCAGCTTTCGACGGGACTATGGCTACACCTTC.

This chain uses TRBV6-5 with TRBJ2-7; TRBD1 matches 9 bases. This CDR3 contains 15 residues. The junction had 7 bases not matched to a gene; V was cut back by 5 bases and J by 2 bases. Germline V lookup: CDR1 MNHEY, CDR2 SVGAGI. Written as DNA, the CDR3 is TGTGCCAGCAGTCCCTACCGGACAGGGGCCTACGAGCAGTACTTC. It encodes CASSPYRTGAYEQYF.